Listed below are T cell receptor beta chains from one sample, sequenced in a study of blood T cells in healthy people across ages. TCRdb independently ran MiXCR on the 5' RACE reads; one entry per CDR3 protein. Of roughly 1,800,000 distinct CDR3 sequences in the sample, about 50% were seen once. The material sequenced was blood. Receptors originate from a woman aged 40 to 50 in good health. Each CDR3 is given with its conserved first and last residue. The order of the fields is CDR3 length, V gene, clone size, D gene, J gene, CDR3 protein, CDR3 DNA. The D gene is left open where the match is weak. Not every row has a clone size; where given, it reads once, few, many or a size class.

16,TRBV15,NA,NA,TRBJ1-4,CATSRVTGPTNEKLFF,TGTGCCACCAGCAGGGTAACAGGGCCAACTAATGAAAAACTGTTTTTT
15,TRBV11-1,NA,NA,TRBJ1-6,CASSGLGTGVSPLHF,TGTGCCAGCAGCGGACTCGGGACCGGGGTTTCACCCCTCCACTTT
15,TRBV6-2/TRBV6-3,NA,NA,TRBJ1-1,CASSSAGQVDTEAFF,TGTGCCAGCAGTTCAGCAGGGCAAGTGGACACTGAAGCTTTCTTT
11,TRBV29-1,few,NA,TRBJ1-2,CSVVENYGYTF,TGCAGCGTTGTTGAAAACTATGGCTACACCTTC
16,TRBV6-2/TRBV6-3,NA,TRBD1,TRBJ1-5,CASDLPGQGTNQPQHF,TGTGCCAGCGATTTGCCGGGACAGGGGACCAATCAGCCCCAGCATTTT
16,TRBV12-3/TRBV12-4,NA,TRBD1,TRBJ1-2,CASSQAGQLNNYGYTF,TGTGCCAGCAGCCAAGCGGGACAGCTAAATAACTATGGCTACACCTTC
15,TRBV4-3,NA,NA,TRBJ2-7,CASSQDKGSGYEQYF,TGCGCCAGCAGCCAAGATAAAGGTAGCGGCTACGAGCAGTACTTC
12,TRBV2,many,NA,TRBJ2-1,CASRMAGNEQFF,TGTGCCAGCAGGATGGCGGGGAATGAGCAGTTCTTC
15,TRBV11-2,NA,NA,TRBJ2-1,CASSLGADTYNEQFF,TGTGCCAGCAGCTTAGGAGCGGACACCTACAATGAGCAGTTCTTC
13,TRBV20-1,NA,NA,TRBJ1-2,CSPDPATINGYTF,TGCAGTCCGGACCCTGCGACTATTAATGGCTACACCTTC
15,TRBV21-1,NA,NA,TRBJ2-3,CASSKEASDPDTQYF,TGTGCCAGCAGCAAAGAGGCTAGCGATCCAGATACGCAGTATTTT
15,TRBV5-4,NA,TRBD1,TRBJ1-1,CASSAPDRGVSEAFF,TGTGCCAGCAGCGCCCCGGACAGGGGGGTCTCTGAAGCTTTCTTT
13,TRBV9,NA,NA,TRBJ2-7,CASSVALVDEQYF,TGTGCCAGCAGCGTAGCACTAGTTGACGAGCAGTACTTC
14,TRBV10-3,NA,NA,TRBJ2-7,CAFPKGRSRFEQYF,TGTGCCTTTCCTAAGGGACGCAGTCGATTCGAGCAGTACTTC
14,TRBV12-3/TRBV12-4,NA,NA,TRBJ1-4,CASSLHRDNEKLFF,TGTGCCAGCAGTTTGCACAGGGATAATGAAAAACTGTTTTTT
15,TRBV12-3/TRBV12-4,NA,NA,TRBJ2-5,CASSRTGGREKTQYF,TGTGCCAGCAGCCGAACAGGGGGGCGGGAGAAGACCCAGTACTTC
14,TRBV19,NA,NA,TRBJ2-7,CASSIPGGSYEQYF,TGTGCCAGTAGTATACCTGGGGGGTCCTACGAGCAGTACTTC
15,TRBV5-1,NA,TRBD1,TRBJ1-2,CASSLSGQGRDGYTF,TGCGCCAGCAGCTTGTCGGGACAGGGAAGGGATGGCTACACCTTC
17,TRBV27,NA,TRBD2,TRBJ2-5,CASSFLQRGPLQETQYF,TGTGCCAGCAGTTTTTTGCAGCGGGGGCCACTACAAGAGACCCAGTACTTC
15,TRBV27,many,TRBD1,TRBJ2-5,CASSFTGTGGETQYF,TGTGCCAGCAGTTTCACCGGGACAGGAGGAGAGACCCAGTACTTC
15,TRBV6-1,NA,TRBD1,TRBJ2-4,CASSGARQGENIQYF,TGTGCCAGCAGTGGGGCGCGGCAGGGGGAAAACATTCAGTACTTC
12,TRBV27,NA,TRBD1,TRBJ1-2,CASQGQGYGYTF,TGTGCCAGCCAAGGACAGGGATACGGCTACACCTTC
12,TRBV20-1,NA,NA,TRBJ2-7,CSARVQTYEQYF,TGCAGTGCTAGAGTCCAGACCTACGAGCAGTACTTC
16,TRBV6-5,NA,NA,TRBJ2-5,CASSSSWGRRQETQYF,TGTGCCAGCAGTTCCTCGTGGGGCCGGCGACAAGAGACCCAGTACTTC
15,TRBV20-1,NA,TRBD2,TRBJ2-3,CSAYGAGVYADTQYF,TGCAGTGCCTATGGGGCGGGGGTCTACGCAGATACGCAGTATTTT
12,TRBV6-1,NA,NA,TRBJ2-7,CASSVEGGLQYF,TGTGCCAGCAGTGTGGAAGGCGGCCTTCAGTACTTC
16,TRBV3-1,few,NA,TRBJ2-5,CASSQDQAARQETQYF,TGTGCCAGCAGCCAAGATCAAGCGGCTCGCCAAGAGACCCAGTACTTC
14,TRBV27,NA,TRBD1,TRBJ1-2,CASRLGQVNYGYTF,TGTGCCAGCAGACTCGGACAGGTTAACTATGGCTACACCTTC